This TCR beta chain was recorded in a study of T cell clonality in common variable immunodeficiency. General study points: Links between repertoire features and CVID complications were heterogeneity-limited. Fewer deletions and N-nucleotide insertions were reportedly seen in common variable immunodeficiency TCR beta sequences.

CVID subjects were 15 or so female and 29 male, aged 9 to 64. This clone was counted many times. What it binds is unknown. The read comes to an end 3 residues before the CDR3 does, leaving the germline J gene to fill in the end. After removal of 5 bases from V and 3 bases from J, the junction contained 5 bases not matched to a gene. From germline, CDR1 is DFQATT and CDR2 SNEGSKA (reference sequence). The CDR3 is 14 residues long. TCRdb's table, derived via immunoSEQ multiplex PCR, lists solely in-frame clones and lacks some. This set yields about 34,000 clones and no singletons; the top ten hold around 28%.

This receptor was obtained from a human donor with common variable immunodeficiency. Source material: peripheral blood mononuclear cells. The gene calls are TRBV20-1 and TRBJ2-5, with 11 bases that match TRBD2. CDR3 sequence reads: CSAYHSGREETQYF. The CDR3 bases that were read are TGCAGTGCTTACCATAGCGGGAGGGAAGAGACC.